This T cell receptor beta chain was identified during a study of OX40 agonist ivuxolimab in advanced cancers. Study-level background: Aged about 23 to 80 with a mean of 60 years, they were approximately 79% male. Overall study findings and caveats: Some nonresponders also had low normalized T-cell clonal expansion.

Any history of autoimmune disease or systemic immunosuppression disqualified patients. V dropped 5 bases and J dropped 5; count of bases not matched to a gene: 20. Per germline, CDR1 SGHTA and CDR2 FQGTGA. The CDR3 is made up of 19 amino acids. The protocol was immunoSEQ multiplex PCR, while the TCRdb copy is restricted to in-frame clones and leaves out a portion. Of tens of thousands of clones in the sample, around 85% are singletons; the top ten hold around 0.8%. A remark on this clone: What it binds is not known.

V is TRBV7-3 and J is TRBJ2-2, with 7 nucleotides matching TRBD2. The sequence was collected from an adult with an advanced solid tumor such as melanoma, head and neck, liver or kidney cancer. This material consisted of CD4+ or CD8+ T cells sorted from blood, taken in a trial of the OX40 agonist ivuxolimab. The chain's CDR3 is CASSLRPSTGGTGTGELFF. In DNA, the CDR3 is TGTGCCAGCAGCCTCCGGCCTTCCACCGGGGGGACCGGGACCGGGGAGCTGTTTTTT.